A selection of T cell receptor beta chains follows, all from one sample in a study of radiotherapy plus CTLA-4 blockade in lung cancer. Sequencing was performed with immunoSEQ multiplex PCR; in TCRdb, only in-frame clones are kept and a portion is missing. This table has some 46,000 clones, 77% appearing once. The input for sequencing was peripheral blood, taken from a patient treated with radiotherapy plus ipilimumab. Receptor source: a human donor with non-small cell lung cancer whose response to radiotherapy plus ipilimumab could not be evaluated. The CDR3 runs from the conserved cysteine through the conserved F or W.

TRBV28,CASSSNRGRQESPLHF
TRBV6-1,CASSEPGLGKSEQYF
TRBV15,CATSRDLRTSGGAEREQFF
TRBV5-1,CASSSQASGNEQFF
TRBV2,CASSGPGGRTDTQYF
TRBV6-5,CASSKLRDNHEQYF
TRBV13,CASSYGTGAYGYTF
TRBV5-6,CASSFRLAGNEQYF
TRBV7-3,CASSYQGYGELFF
TRBV29-1,CSVEEGLLGEKLFF
TRBV7-9,CASSPAGTGNQPQHF
TRBV7-2,CASSMGLNTEAFF
TRBV5-4,CASSALGQRNTEAFF
TRBV7-8,CASARQGTNYGYTF
TRBV5-1,CASSYGQGGEQYF
TRBV5-1,CASREAGNGYGYTF
TRBV9,CASSVGTSGRRDTQYF
TRBV29-1,CSVVKSGGVRETQYF
TRBV4-2,CASRSGGRHTEAFF
TRBV2,CASSDGAGVSYEQYF
TRBV28,CASSRPGTGFYEQYF
TRBV9,CASSVGTSGYYEQYF
TRBV7-3,CASKPSGDHNEQFF
TRBV11-2,CASSLSDLEAQYF
TRBV5-4,CASSSEPGKTEKLFF
TRBV9,CASSVVSQGTYGYTF
TRBV27,CASSGLAGVPDTQYF
TRBV6-5,CASSYLTSGGDTQYF
TRBV7-2,CASSSFNQPQHF
TRBV2,CASSKPTSGGTAQYF
TRBV9,CASSVGPSGSEETQYF
TRBV2,CASSVTVRDIQYF
TRBV7-9,CASNQEQGKETQYF
TRBV4-1,CASSQDPGYEAFF
TRBV2,CASRRQGAMGNEQFF
TRBV7-2,CASSLSAGDSNQPQHF
TRBV7-3,CASSAGGRGDTQYF
TRBV15,CATSRGILRGRDTGELFF
TRBV5-1,CASSPRLAGVAGELFF
TRBV7-9,CASSYPGLENRARNGYTF
TRBV7-6,CASSLPGNTQYF
TRBV5-1,CASSPTSGLAKNIQYF
TRBV18,CASSPSSSYNSPLHF
TRBV4-2,CASSQGLGGGYGYTF
TRBV5-1,CASSSRVGGETQYF
TRBV7-9,CASSAPDQPQHF
TRBV4-1,CASSWTGTSGGAIHEQYF
TRBV5-8,CASSPGLNTGELFF
TRBV9,CASSASPGGNQPQHF
TRBV9,CASSVFSGSGETQYF
TRBV6-6,CASSIPGQTREQYF
TRBV6-6,CASSGTSGTYEQYF
TRBV5-6,CASRNLTSGGIYEQYF
TRBV5-6,CASTGGAYNSPLHF